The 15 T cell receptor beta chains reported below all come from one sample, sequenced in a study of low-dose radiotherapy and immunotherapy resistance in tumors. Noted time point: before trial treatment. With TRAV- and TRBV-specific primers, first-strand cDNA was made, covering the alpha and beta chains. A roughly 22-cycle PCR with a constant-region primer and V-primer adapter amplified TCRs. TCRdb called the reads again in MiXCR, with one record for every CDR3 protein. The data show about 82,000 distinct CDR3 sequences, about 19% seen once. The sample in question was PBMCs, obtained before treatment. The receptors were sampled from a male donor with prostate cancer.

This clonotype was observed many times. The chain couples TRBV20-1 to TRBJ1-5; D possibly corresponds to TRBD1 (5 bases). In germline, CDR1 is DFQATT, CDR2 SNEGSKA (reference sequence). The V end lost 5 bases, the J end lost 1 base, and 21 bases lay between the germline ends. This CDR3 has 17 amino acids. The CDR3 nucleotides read TGCAGTGCTGCCGCCGGACACCTGTTCGGGAGCAATCAGCCCCAGCATTTT. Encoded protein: CSAAAGHLFGSNQPQHF.

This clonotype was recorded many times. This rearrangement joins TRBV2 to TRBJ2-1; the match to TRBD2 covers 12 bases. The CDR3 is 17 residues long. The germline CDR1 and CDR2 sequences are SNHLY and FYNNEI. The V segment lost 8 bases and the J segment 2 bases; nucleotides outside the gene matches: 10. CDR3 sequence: CASQASGGARTYNEQFF. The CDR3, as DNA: TGTGCCAGCCAGGCTAGCGGGGGGGCAAGAACCTACAATGAGCAGTTCTTC.

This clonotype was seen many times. CDR3 DNA: TGCGCCAGCAGCTCCCGCGGACGGTTGGAGACCCAGTACTTC. Translated: CASSSRGRLETQYF. The chain joins TRBV5-1 to TRBJ2-5, with D hard to call. V was cut by 3 bases and J by 5 bases, with 14 bases left in between. The CDR3 loop spans 14 amino acids. From germline, CDR1 is SGHRS and CDR2 YFSETQ.

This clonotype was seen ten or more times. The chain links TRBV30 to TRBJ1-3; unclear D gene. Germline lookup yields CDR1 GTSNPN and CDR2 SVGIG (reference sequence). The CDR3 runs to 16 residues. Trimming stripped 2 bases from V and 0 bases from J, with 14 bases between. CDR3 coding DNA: TGTGCCTGGAGTCCTTTGGGCCTAACCTCTGGAAACACCATATATTTT. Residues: CAWSPLGLTSGNTIYF.

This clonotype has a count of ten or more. CDR3 protein: CSVERRQNTEAFF. The DNA for the CDR3 is TGCAGCGTTGAACGGAGGCAGAACACTGAAGCTTTCTTT. The rearrangement joins TRBV29-1 to TRBJ1-1; D is uncertain. The V gene lost 2 bases and the J gene lost 1 base, with 8 bases spanning the gap. This CDR3 contains 13 residues. Germline V lookup: CDR1 SQVTM, CDR2 ANQGSEA.

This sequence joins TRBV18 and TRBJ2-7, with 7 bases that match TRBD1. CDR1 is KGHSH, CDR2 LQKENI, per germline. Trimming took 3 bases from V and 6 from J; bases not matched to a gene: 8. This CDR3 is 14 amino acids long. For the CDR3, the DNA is TGTGCCAGCTCACCGCCCGGGACAGTTCTCGAGCAGTACTTC. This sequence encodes CASSPPGTVLEQYF.

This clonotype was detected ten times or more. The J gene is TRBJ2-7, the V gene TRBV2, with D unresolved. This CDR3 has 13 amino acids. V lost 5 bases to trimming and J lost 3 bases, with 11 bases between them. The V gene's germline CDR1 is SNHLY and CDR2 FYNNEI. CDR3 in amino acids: CASSSQMSYEQYF. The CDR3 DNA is TGTGCCAGCAGTTCACAGATGAGCTACGAGCAGTACTTC.

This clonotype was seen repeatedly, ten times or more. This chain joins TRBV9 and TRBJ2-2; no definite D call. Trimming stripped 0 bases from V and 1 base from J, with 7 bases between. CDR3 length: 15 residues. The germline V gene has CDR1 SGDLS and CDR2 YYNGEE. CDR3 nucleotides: TGTGCCAGCAGCGTAGGATGGGGGAACACCGGGGAGCTGTTTTTT. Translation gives CASSVGWGNTGELFF.

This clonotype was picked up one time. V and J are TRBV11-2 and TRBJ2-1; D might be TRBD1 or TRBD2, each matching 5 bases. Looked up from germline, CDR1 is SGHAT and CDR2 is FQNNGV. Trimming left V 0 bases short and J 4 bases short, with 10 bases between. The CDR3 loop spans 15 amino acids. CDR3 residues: CASSLEGTGYNEQFF. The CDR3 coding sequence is TGTGCCAGCAGCTTAGAGGGGACGGGGTACAATGAGCAGTTCTTC.

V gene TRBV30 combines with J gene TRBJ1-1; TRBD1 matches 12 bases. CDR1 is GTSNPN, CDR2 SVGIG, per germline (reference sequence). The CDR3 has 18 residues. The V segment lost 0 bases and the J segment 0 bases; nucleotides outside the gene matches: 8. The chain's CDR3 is CAWSVIGTGGWMNTEAFF. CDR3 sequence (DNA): TGTGCCTGGAGTGTTATCGGGACAGGGGGCTGGATGAACACTGAAGCTTTCTTT.

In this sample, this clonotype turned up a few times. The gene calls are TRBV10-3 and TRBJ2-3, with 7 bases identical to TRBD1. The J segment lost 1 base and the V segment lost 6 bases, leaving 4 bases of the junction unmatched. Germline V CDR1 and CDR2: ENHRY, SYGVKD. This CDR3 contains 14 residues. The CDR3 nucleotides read TGTGCCATCAGGAAAGGGGGCGGCACAGATACGCAGTATTTT. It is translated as CAIRKGGGTDTQYF.

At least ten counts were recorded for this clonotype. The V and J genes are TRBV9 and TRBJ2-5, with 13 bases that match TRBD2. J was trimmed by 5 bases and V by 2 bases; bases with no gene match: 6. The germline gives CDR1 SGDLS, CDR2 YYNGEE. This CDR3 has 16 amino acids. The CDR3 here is CASSVRTSGSGETQYF. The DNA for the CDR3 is TGTGCCAGCAGCGTTAGGACTAGCGGGAGTGGGGAGACCCAGTACTTC.

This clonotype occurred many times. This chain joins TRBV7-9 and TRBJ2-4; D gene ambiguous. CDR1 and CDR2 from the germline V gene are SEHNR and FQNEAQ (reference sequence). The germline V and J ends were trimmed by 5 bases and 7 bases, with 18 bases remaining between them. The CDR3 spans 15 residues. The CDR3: CASSPDGKLTNIQYF. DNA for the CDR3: TGTGCCAGCAGCCCCGACGGAAAACTAACGAACATTCAGTACTTC.

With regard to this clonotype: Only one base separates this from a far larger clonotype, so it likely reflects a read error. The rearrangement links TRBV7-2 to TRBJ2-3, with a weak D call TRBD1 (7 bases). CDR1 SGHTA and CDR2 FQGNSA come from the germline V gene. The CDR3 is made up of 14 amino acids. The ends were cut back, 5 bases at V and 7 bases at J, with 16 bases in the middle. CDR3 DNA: TGTGCCAGCAGCGATGGAGGGGGCGCTTATACGCAGTATTTT. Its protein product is CASSDGGGAYTQYF.

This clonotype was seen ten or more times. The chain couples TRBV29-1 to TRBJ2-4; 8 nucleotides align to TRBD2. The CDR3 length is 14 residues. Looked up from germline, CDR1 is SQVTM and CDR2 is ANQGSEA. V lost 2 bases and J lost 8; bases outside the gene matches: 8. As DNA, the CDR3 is TGCAGCGTTGAATCCAGCGGGAGTGGGTACATTCAGTACTTC. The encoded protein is CSVESSGSGYIQYF.